The source of this TCR beta chain is a study of cytomegalovirus exposure and HLA in healthy donors. Study overall: A later analysis reported the roughly 130 validation repertoires used the same platform as the roughly 700 first-cohort repertoires. Study outcomes and limitations: The study put 150 or so TCR beta chains on its list as cytomegalovirus-associated.

Only in-frame clones appear in the TCRdb table, and some are missing; sequencing was by immunoSEQ multiplex PCR. Altogether 330,000 or so clones are present, 86% being singletons, with the ten largest covering under 0.85%. The CDR3 runs to 16 residues. Germline loops: CDR1 KGHSH, CDR2 LQKENI. V lost 4 bases to trimming and J lost 1 base; unmatched junction nucleotides: 4. Worth noting for this clone: The antigen is unknown.

Among the 120 subjects of the validation cohort, separate from the approximately 660-subject first cohort, were the donors. This TCR came from a woman aged 18-35 years in good health and CMV-seronegative. V and J are TRBV18 and TRBJ1-1, with TRBD1 matching 12 bases. Sequencing was performed on PBMCs. Written as DNA, the CDR3 is TGTGCCAGCTCACTGGGACAGGGGGCAGAGAACACTGAAGCTTTCTTT. Translation gives CASSLGQGAENTEAFF.